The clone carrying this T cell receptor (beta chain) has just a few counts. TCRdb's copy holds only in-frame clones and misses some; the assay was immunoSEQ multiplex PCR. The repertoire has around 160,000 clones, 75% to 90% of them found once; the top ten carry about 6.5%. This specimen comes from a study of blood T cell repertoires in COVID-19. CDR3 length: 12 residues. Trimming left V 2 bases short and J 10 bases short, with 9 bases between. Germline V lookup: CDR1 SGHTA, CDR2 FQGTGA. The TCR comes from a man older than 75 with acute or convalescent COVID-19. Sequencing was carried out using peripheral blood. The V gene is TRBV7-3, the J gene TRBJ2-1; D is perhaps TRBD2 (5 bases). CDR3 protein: CASSLPTGEQFF. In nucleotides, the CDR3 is TGTGCCAGCAGCTTACCCACGGGGGAGCAGTTCTTC.